This TCR beta chain was sequenced during a study of vaccination and CD4 T cells after COVID-19. There are 13 residues in the CDR3. The J segment lost 5 bases and the V segment lost 6 bases, leaving 6 bases of the junction unmatched. The germline CDR1 and CDR2 sequences are MNHNS and SASEGT. Of note for this clonotype: Its specificity is unknown.

Treatment noted: approximately 9-day PBMC culture with coronavirus spike peptide pools or control peptides (ViraFEST assay). Sequencing of the DNA from cultured CD4+ T cells was carried out with the Oncomine TCR Beta short-read assay. TCRdb reanalysed the PCR reads using MiXCR and keeps one entry per CDR3 protein. The sample has approximately 9,300 distinct CDR3 sequences, over 65% seen once. The specimen sequenced was CD4+ T cells from blood, cultured in vitro. This clonotype originated in a human donor who had recovered from COVID-19. The chain joins TRBV6-1 to TRBJ1-1, with TRBD1 matching 7 bases. The CDR3 spells CASSTGQLTEAFF. The CDR3 bases are TGTGCCAGCAGCACGGGACAGTTAACTGAAGCTTTCTTT.